This T cell receptor beta chain was sequenced for a study of regulatory T cells in long-lasting Graves disease. Study background: Graves' patients who were just diagnosed had used antithyroid drugs for under 3 months. Study-level findings and limits: It was in persistent disease that TRBV28, TRBJ1-2 and TRBJ2-5 were favored. Relative to new patients (roughly 950), persistent patients exhibited greater sharing of public clonotypes (around 3,000).

On this clonotype: The antigen remains unidentified. A single base separates this from a much larger clone, so it may be a read error.

Trimming took 5 bases from V and 8 from J; bases not matched to a gene: 11. The CDR3 is 14 amino acids. The germline CDR1 and CDR2 sequences are MNHNS and SASEGT. Time point meaning: newly diagnosed GD, antithyroid drugs for less than 3 months. Extracted RNA from PBMCs served as the source of the TCR library. American Thyroid Association guidelines defined Graves' disease diagnosis. For TCR beta, libraries came from iRepertoire HTBI primers and Arm-PCR of CDR3 regions. In TCRdb, the multiplex PCR reads were re-called with MiXCR into one record per CDR3 protein. The repertoire holds over 200,000 distinct CDR3 sequences, with 15% to 20% as singletons.

Sequencing was performed on peripheral blood mononuclear cells (PBMCs), taken at new diagnosis, from a patient treated with antithyroid drugs. The V and J genes are TRBV6-1 and TRBJ1-2; the match to TRBD1 covers 7 bases. This TCR derives from a female donor with Graves disease. The CDR3 sequence is CASSPFDRQGGYTF. The DNA of the CDR3 is TGTGCCAGCAGTCCCTTCGACCGACAGGGCGGCTACACCTTC.